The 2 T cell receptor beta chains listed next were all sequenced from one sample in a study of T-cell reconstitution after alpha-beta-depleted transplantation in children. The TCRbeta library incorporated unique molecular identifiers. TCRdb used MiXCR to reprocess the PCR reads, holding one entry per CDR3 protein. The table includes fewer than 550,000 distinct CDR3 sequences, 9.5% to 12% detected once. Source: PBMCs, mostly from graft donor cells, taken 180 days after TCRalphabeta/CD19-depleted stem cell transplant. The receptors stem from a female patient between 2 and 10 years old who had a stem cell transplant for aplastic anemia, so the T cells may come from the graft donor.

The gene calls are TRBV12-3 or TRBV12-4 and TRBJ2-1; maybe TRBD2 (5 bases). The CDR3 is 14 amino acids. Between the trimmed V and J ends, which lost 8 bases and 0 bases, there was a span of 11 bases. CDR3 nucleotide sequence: TGTGCCAGCGGGCGGGTAAGCTCCTACAATGAGCAGTTCTTC. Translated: CASGRVSSYNEQFF.

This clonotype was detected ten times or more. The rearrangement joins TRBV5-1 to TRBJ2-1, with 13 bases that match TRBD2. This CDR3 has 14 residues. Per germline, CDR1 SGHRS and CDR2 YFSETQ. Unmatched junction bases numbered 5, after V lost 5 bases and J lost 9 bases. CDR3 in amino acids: CASSPGLAGAEQFF. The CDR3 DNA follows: TGCGCCAGCAGTCCTGGACTAGCGGGGGCTGAGCAGTTCTTC.